The 16 T cell receptor beta chains presented below share a single source sample, sequenced in a study of a mutant IDH1 vaccine in newly diagnosed glioma. Regarding time point: baseline, week 1 (first vaccination visit). Regarding treatment: pre-vaccination baseline after standard-of-care therapy. Here immunoSEQ multiplex PCR was the method, and the copy in TCRdb shows in-frame clones only, minus some. The data show about 67,000 clones, about four fifths seen once. Material: peripheral blood mononuclear cells (PBMCs), obtained from a glioma patient treated with radiotherapy, temozolomide or both. All receptors come from a woman aged 18-29 years with glioma. Some clones in this sample may be carry-over from other donors' samples.

This clone came up once. The J gene is TRBJ1-2, the V gene TRBV6-1; D is uncertain. The germline V gene has CDR1 MNHNS and CDR2 SASEGT. This CDR3 has 13 residues. The V gene lost 7 bases and the J gene lost 2 bases, with 11 bases spanning the gap. CDR3 sequence reads: CASIPLGNYGYTF. The CDR3 DNA sequence: TGTGCCAGCATCCCCCTGGGGAACTATGGCTACACCTTC.

V is TRBV10-1 and J is TRBJ2-1, with D maybe TRBD2 (6 bases). Germline lookup yields CDR1 WNHNN and CDR2 SYGVQD (reference sequence). The CDR3 spans 16 residues. The V end was cut by 8 bases, the J end by 6 bases, with 23 bases between. The CDR3: CASSKFPGRTINEQFF. The CDR3 coding sequence is TGCGCCAGCTCCAAATTCCCGGGGAGGACGATCAATGAGCAGTTCTTC.

The rearrangement joins TRBV29-1 to TRBJ2-2, with D uncertain. The CDR3 is 14 residues long. Trimming pared 5 bases from V and 4 bases from J, leaving 14 bases between. Germline-derived CDR1 and CDR2 are SQVTM and ANQGSEA. The CDR3 is CSVRIAVATGELFF. The CDR3 DNA sequence: TGCAGCGTTCGGATTGCGGTGGCCACCGGGGAGCTGTTTTTT.

This chain connects TRBV6-6 to TRBJ1-1; D perhaps matches TRBD1 (6 bases). Looked up from germline, CDR1 is MNHNY and CDR2 is SVGAGI (reference sequence). Trimming took 6 bases from V and 4 from J, leaving 15 bases between them. The CDR3 loop spans 14 amino acids. CDR3 sequence: CASRERGLSTEAFF. DNA of the CDR3: TGTGCCAGCAGAGAACGGGGGCTAAGCACTGAAGCTTTCTTT.

The chain recombines TRBV7-6 with TRBJ2-1, with TRBD1 identical over 10 bases. The CDR3 extends over 14 amino acids. Trimming cost V 3 bases and J 7 bases; bases outside gene matches: 3. Germline CDR1 SGHVS, CDR2 FNYEAQ. The chain's CDR3 is CASSFPGQGNEQFF. Here the CDR3 DNA reads TGTGCCAGCAGCTTCCCGGGACAGGGGAATGAGCAGTTCTTC.

Worth noting for this clone: This specimen includes other DNA sequences encoding the same CDR3. The chain recombines TRBV18 with TRBJ2-6; D is perhaps TRBD1 (5 bases). Germline values: CDR1 KGHSH, CDR2 LQKENI. V gave up 1 base and J gave up 1 base, with 5 bases separating them. The CDR3 sequence is 15 residues long. CDR3 sequence reads: CASSPQGSGANVLTF. In DNA form, the CDR3 reads TGTGCCAGCTCACCACAGGGGTCTGGGGCCAACGTCCTGACTTTC.

The rearrangement uses TRBV15 and TRBJ1-5, with D possibly TRBD1 on 5 matching bases. V was clipped by 5 bases and J by 1 base, with 12 bases between them. CDR3 length equals 15 residues. The germline gives CDR1 LNHNV, CDR2 YYDKDF (reference sequence). The CDR3 loop is CATSPERGSNQPQHF. CDR3 DNA: TGTGCCACCAGCCCAGAGCGGGGGAGCAATCAGCCCCAGCATTTT.

The CDR3 reads CASSDSGQGANVLTF. The DNA of the CDR3 is TGTGCCAGCAGTGACTCGGGGCAGGGGGCCAACGTCCTGACTTTC. The chain carries TRBV6-4 and TRBJ2-6; tentative D call: TRBD1 (5 bases). Trimming left V 0 bases short and J 4 bases short, with 7 bases between. Germline V gene sequence: CDR1 MRHNA, CDR2 SNTAGT. This CDR3 has 15 amino acids.

The chain recombines TRBV10-3 with TRBJ2-7, with D possibly called TRBD1 or TRBD2 (6 bases each). V was pared by 2 bases and J by 3 bases, with 14 bases between. This CDR3 spans 15 amino acids. Germline loops: CDR1 ENHRY, CDR2 SYGVKD. The CDR3 DNA follows: TGTGCCATCAGTGAGACCGCGGGGACACTCTACGAGCAGTACTTC. Its protein product is CAISETAGTLYEQYF.

The chain combines TRBV6-5 with TRBJ2-5, with 9 nucleotides matching TRBD1. The J call is doubtful: the DNA matches TRBJ2-7 better. The CDR3 loop spans 15 amino acids. From germline, CDR1 is MNHEY and CDR2 SVGAGI. CDR3 DNA: TGTGCCAGCAGTTATGGGACAGGGTATTCCTACGAGCAGTACTTC. Residues: CASSYGTGYSYEQYF.

The CDR3 loop is CASTQGGGRNQPQHF. The CDR3, as DNA: TGTGCCAGTACCCAAGGGGGGGGCCGCAATCAGCCCCAGCATTTT. This rearrangement joins TRBV19 to TRBJ1-5; possibly TRBD1 for D (6 bases). This CDR3 spans 15 amino acids. The germline V and J ends were trimmed by 7 bases and 2 bases, with 15 bases remaining between them. Looked up from germline, CDR1 is LNHDA and CDR2 is SQIVND (reference sequence).

This rearrangement joins TRBV27 to TRBJ2-7; 8 bases map to TRBD1. The V and J ends lost 3 bases and 2 bases, in that order; junction bases with no gene match: 3. The CDR3 spans 14 residues. The germline gives CDR1 MNHEY, CDR2 SMNVEV (reference sequence). CDR3 region: CASSFGTGTYEQYF. The CDR3 coding sequence is TGTGCCAGCAGTTTTGGGACAGGCACCTACGAGCAGTACTTC.

V and J are TRBV10-3 and TRBJ1-5; the D is unclear. Germline V gene data show CDR1 as ENHRY and CDR2 as SYGVKD. V was trimmed by 8 bases and J by 4 bases, leaving 9 bases between them. The CDR3 runs to 12 residues. The CDR3 coding sequence is TGTGCCATCGGATGGGGTAATCAGCCCCAGCATTTT. It is translated as CAIGWGNQPQHF.

The chain is built from TRBV14 and TRBJ1-6; 10 bases are shared with TRBD1. Germline trimming cut 4 bases from V and 0 bases from J; bases unmatched to any gene: 0. Germline assignment: CDR1 SGHDN and CDR2 FVKESK. The CDR3 has 16 amino acids. This CDR3 is CASSRDRGSYNSPLHF. The CDR3 DNA sequence: TGTGCCAGCAGCCGGGACAGGGGCTCCTATAATTCACCCCTCCACTTT.

The rearrangement uses TRBV30 and TRBJ2-2, with a possible D match to TRBD1 (6 bases). The CDR3 totals 13 residues. Germline CDR1 GTSNPN, CDR2 SVGIG (reference sequence). V was trimmed by 0 bases and J by 4 bases, leaving 6 bases between them. Here the CDR3 DNA reads TGTGCCTGGAGTGTAGGGGGCACCGGGGAGCTGTTTTTT. Translation gives CAWSVGGTGELFF.

This clone was counted a single time. The rearrangement uses TRBV5-1 and TRBJ2-7, with 7 bases fitting TRBD2. The germline gives CDR1 SGHRS, CDR2 YFSETQ. Trimming took 4 bases from V and 6 from J; bases not matched to a gene: 25. The CDR3 totals 19 residues. In nucleotides, the CDR3 is TGCGCCAGCAGCCCGGGGGGAAGGGTCTTTGCGGCCCGTTCTACCGAGCAGTACTTC. This gives the protein CASSPGGRVFAARSTEQYF.